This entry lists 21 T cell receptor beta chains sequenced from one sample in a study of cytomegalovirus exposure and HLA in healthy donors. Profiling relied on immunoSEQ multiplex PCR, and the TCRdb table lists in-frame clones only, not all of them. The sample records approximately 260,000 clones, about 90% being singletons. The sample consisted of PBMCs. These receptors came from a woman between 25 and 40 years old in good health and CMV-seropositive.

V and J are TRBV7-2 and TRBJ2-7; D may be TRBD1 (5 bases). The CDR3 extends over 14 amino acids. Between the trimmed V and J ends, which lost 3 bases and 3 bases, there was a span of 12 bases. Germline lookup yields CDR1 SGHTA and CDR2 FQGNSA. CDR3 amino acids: CASSFDRARYEQYF. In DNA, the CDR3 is TGTGCCAGCAGCTTCGACAGAGCCCGCTACGAGCAGTACTTC.

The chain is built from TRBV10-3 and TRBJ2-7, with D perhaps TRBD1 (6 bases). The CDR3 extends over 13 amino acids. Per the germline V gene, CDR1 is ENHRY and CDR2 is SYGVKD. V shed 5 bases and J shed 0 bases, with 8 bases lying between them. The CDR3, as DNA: TGTGCCATCAGTCAACAGGGCTCCTACGAGCAGTACTTC. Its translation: CAISQQGSYEQYF.

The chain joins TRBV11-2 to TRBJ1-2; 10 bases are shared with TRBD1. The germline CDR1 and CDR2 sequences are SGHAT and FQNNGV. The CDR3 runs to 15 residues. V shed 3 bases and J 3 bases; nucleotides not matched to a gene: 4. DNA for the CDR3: TGTGCCAGCAGCTTTGGGGACAGGGGTCACTATGGCTACACCTTC. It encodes CASSFGDRGHYGYTF.

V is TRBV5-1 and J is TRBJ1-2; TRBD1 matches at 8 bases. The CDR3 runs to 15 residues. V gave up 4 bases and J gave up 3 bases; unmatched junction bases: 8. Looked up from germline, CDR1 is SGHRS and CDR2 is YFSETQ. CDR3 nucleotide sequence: TGCGCCAGCAGCGGCCCGGGACAGGACTACTATGGCTACACCTTC. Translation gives CASSGPGQDYYGYTF. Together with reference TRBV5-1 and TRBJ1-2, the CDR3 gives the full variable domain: KAGVTQTPRYLIKTRGQQVTLSCSPISGHRSVSWYQQTPGQGLQFLFEYFSETQRNKGNFPGRFSGRQFSNSRSEMNVSTLELGDSALYLCASSGPGQDYYGYTFGSGTRLTVV.

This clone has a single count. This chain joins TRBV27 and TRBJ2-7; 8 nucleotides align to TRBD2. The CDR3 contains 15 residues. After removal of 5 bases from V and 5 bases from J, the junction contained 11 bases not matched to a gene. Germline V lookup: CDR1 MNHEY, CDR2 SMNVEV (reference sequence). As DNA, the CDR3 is TGTGCCAGCAGTCCCTTTGCGGGAGGAGATCACGAGCAGTACTTC. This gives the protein CASSPFAGGDHEQYF.

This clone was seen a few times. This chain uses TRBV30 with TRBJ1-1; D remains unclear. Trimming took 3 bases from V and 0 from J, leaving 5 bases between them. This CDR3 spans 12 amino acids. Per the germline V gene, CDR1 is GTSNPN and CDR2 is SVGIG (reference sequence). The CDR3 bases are TGTGCCTGGAGCAGAATGAACACTGAAGCTTTCTTT. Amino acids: CAWSRMNTEAFF.

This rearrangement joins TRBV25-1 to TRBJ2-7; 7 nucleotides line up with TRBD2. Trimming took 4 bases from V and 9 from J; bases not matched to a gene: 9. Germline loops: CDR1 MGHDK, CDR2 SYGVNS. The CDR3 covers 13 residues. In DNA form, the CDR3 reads TGTGCCAGCAGTGTACCAGGAGGCGGGGGGCAGTACTTC. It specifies CASSVPGGGGQYF.

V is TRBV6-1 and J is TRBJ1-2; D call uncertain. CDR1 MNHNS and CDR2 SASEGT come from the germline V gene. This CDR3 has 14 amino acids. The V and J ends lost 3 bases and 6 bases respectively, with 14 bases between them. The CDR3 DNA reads TGTGCCAGCAGTGAGGTCTTGAATCGCGATGGCTACACCTTC. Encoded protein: CASSEVLNRDGYTF.

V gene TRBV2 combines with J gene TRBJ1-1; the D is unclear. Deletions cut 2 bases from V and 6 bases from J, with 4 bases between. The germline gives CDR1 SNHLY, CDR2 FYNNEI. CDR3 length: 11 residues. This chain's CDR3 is CASSEYAEAFF. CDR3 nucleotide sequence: TGTGCCAGCAGTGAATATGCTGAAGCTTTCTTT. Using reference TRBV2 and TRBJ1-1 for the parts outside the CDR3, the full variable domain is EPEVTQTPSHQVTQMGQEVILRCVPISNHLYFYWYRQILGQKVEFLVSFYNNEISEKSEIFDDQFSVERPDGSNFTLKIRSTKLEDSAMYFCASSEYAEAFFGQGTRLTVV.

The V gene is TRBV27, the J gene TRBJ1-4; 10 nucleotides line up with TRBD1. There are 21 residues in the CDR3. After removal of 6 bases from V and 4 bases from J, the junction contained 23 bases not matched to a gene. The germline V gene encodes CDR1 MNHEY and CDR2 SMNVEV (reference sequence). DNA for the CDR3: TGTGCCAGCAGCCAATATACCAGAAAGCCGGGACAGGGGTTTATTAATGAAAAACTGTTTTTT. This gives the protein CASSQYTRKPGQGFINEKLFF.

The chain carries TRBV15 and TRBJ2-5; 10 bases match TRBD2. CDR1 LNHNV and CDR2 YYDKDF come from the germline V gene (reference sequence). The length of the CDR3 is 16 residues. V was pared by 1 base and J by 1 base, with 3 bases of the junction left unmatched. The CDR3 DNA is TGTGCCACCAGCAGAGGACTAGCGGGCGCCCAAGAGACCCAGTACTTC. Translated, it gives CATSRGLAGAQETQYF.

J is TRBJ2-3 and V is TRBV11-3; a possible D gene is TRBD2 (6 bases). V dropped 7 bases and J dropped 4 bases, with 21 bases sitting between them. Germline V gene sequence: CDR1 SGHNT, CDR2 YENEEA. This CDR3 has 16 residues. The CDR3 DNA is TGTGCCAGCACCTCTCTCCTTGCGGGACCCCCAGATACGCAGTATTTT. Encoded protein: CASTSLLAGPPDTQYF. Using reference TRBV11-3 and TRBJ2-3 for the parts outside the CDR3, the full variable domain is EAGVVQSPRYKIIEKKQPVAFWCNPISGHNTLYWYLQNLGQGPELLIRYENEEAVDDSQLPKDRFSAERLKGVDSTLKIQPAELGDSAVYLCASTSLLAGPPDTQYFGPGTRLTVL.

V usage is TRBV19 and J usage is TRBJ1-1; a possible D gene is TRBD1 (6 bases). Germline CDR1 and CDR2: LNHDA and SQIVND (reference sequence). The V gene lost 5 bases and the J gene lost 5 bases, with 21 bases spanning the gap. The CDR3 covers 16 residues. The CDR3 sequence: CASSPTSSTTGTEAFF. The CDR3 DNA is TGTGCCAGTAGTCCCACCTCAAGTACGACAGGTACTGAAGCTTTCTTT.

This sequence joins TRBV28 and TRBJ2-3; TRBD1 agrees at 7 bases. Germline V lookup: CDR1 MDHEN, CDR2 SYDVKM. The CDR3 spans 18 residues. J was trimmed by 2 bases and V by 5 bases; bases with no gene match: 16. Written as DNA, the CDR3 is TGTGCCAGCAGTCTCGGTACAGGGGCTTTCGACCTCACAGATACGCAGTATTTT. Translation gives CASSLGTGAFDLTDTQYF.

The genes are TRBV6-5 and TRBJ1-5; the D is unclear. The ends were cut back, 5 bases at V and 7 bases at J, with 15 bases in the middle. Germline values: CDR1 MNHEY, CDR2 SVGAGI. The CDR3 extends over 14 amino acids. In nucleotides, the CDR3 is TGTGCCAGCAGTCGCGCGGGGATGGGGCAGCCCCAGCATTTT. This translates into CASSRAGMGQPQHF.

The CDR3, as DNA: TGTGCCAGCAGAAGACAGAACACTGAAGCTTTCTTT. Translating gives CASRRQNTEAFF. The chain links TRBV6-5 to TRBJ1-1, with D unclear. Germline V gene lookup returns CDR1 MNHEY and CDR2 SVGAGI. Trimming stripped 6 bases from V and 1 base from J, with 6 bases between. The CDR3 runs to 12 residues.

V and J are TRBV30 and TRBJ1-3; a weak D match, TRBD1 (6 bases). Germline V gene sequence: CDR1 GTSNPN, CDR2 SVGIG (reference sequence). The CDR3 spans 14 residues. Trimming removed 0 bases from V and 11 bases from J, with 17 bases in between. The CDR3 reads CAWSVEEQGSAIYF. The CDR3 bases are TGTGCCTGGAGTGTAGAGGAACAGGGTAGTGCCATATATTTT.

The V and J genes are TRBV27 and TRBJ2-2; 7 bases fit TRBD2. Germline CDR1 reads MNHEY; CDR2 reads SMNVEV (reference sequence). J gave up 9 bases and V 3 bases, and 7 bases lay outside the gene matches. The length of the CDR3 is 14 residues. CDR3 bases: TGTGCCAGCAGTTTTGCGGGAGAAGTAAGGGAGCTGTTTTTT. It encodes CASSFAGEVRELFF.

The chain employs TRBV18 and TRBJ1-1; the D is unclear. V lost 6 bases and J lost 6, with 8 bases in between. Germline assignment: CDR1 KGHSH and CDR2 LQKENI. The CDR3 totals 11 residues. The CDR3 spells CASSTYPEAFF. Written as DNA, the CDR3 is TGTGCCAGCTCGACTTACCCTGAAGCTTTCTTT.

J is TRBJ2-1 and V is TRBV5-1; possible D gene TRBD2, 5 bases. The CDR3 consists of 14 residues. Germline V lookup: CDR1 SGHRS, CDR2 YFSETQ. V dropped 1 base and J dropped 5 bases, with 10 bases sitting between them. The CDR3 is CASSLLPGNNEQFF. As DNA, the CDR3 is TGCGCCAGCAGCTTGCTTCCGGGGAACAATGAGCAGTTCTTC.

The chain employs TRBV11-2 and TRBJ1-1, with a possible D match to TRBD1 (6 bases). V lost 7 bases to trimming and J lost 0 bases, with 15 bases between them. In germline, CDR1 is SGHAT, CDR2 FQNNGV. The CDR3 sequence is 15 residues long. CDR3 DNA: TGTGCCAGCATAACAGGGCCTAATATGAACACTGAAGCTTTCTTT. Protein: CASITGPNMNTEAFF.